The text below deals with one T cell receptor beta chain. Antigen specificity is unknown. The sample is drawn from a study of OX40 agonist ivuxolimab in advanced cancers. Turning to the study itself: Of the participants, around 43% had some prior anti-PD-1, anti-PD-L1 or anti-CTLA-4 therapy, which was allowed.

The germline CDR1 and CDR2 sequences are PRHDT and FYEKMQ (reference sequence). The CDR3 runs to 15 residues. The trim removed 5 bases at V and 5 bases at J, leaving 8 bases unmatched. Broader study findings: Certain nonresponders additionally had low normalized T-cell clonal expansion.

The table came from immunoSEQ multiplex PCR; TCRdb's copy has only in-frame clones and leaves some out. The data hold about 13,000 clones, with over 75% observed a single time. V gene TRBV13 combines with J gene TRBJ2-1; 8 bases align to TRBD1. The TCR was taken from an adult with an advanced solid tumor such as melanoma, head and neck, liver or kidney cancer. This sample comprised CD4+ or CD8+ T cells sorted from blood, obtained in a trial of the OX40 agonist ivuxolimab. CDR3 sequence reads: CASSLDRDKNNEQFF. CDR3 in DNA: TGTGCCAGCAGCCTGGACAGGGATAAAAACAATGAGCAGTTCTTC.